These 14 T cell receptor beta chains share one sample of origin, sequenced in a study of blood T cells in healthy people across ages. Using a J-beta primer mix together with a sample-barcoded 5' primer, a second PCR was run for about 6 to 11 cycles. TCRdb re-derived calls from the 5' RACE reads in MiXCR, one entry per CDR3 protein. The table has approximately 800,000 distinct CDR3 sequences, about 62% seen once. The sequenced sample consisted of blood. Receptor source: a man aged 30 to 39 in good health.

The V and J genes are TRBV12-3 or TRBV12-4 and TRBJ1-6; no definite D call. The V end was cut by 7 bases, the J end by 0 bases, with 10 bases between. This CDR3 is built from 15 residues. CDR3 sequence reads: CASKTESSYNSPLHF. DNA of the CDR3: TGTGCCAGCAAGACCGAGAGCTCCTATAATTCACCCCTCCACTTT.

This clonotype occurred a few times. CDR3 sequence (DNA): TGCAGTGCTCAGACTAGTTCCGATACGCAGTATTTT. This codes for CSAQTSSDTQYF. This chain links TRBV20-1 with TRBJ2-3; D perhaps matches TRBD2 (6 bases). V was shortened by 5 bases and J by 6 bases, with 12 bases between the two germline ends. Germline CDR1 and CDR2: DFQATT and SNEGSKA (reference sequence). CDR3 length: 12 residues.

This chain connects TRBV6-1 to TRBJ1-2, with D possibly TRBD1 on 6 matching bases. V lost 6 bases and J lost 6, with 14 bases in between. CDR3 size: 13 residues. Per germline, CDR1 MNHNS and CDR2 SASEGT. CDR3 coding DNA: TGTGCCAGCAGGACTACAGGGACCGATGGCTACACCTTC. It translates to CASRTTGTDGYTF.

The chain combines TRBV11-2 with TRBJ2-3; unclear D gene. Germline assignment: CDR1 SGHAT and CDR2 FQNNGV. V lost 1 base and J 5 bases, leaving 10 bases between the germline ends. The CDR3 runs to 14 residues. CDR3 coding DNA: TGTGCCAGCAGCTTAGCGTTCTTGGGAGATACGCAGTATTTT. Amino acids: CASSLAFLGDTQYF.

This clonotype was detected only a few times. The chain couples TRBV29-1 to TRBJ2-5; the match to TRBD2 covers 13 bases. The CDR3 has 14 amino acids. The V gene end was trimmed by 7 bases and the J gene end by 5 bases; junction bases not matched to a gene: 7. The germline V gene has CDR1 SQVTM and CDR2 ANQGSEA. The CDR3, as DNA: TGCAGCGGAACTAGCGGGAGGGCTCGGGAGACCCAGTACTTC. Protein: CSGTSGRARETQYF.

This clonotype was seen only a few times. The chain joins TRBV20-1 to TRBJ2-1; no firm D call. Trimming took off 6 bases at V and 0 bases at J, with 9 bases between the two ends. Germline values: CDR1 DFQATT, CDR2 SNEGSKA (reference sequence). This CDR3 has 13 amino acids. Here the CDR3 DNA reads TGCAGTGCCCTCCCGCGCTCCTACAATGAGCAGTTCTTC. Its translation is CSALPRSYNEQFF.

The CDR3 reads CASSLGDSPWNEQYF. The CDR3 nucleotides read TGCGCCAGCAGCCTGGGGGACAGTCCCTGGAATGAGCAGTACTTC. The chain couples TRBV5-1 to TRBJ2-7; 7 bases map to TRBD1. V was clipped by 4 bases and J by 7 bases; unmatched bases: 14. The CDR3 loop spans 15 amino acids. The germline gives CDR1 SGHRS, CDR2 YFSETQ.

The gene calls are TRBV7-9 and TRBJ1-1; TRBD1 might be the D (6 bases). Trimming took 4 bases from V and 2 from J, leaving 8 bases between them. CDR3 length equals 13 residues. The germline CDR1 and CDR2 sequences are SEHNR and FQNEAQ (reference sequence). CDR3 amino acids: CASSWGANTEAFF. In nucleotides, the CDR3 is TGTGCCAGCAGCTGGGGGGCAAACACTGAAGCTTTCTTT.

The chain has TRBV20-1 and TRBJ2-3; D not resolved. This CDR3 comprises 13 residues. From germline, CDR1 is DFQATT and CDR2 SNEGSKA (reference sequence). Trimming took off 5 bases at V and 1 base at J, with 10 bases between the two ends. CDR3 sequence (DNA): TGCAGTGCTCTAGTTGGGGGCACAGATACGCAGTATTTT. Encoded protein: CSALVGGTDTQYF.

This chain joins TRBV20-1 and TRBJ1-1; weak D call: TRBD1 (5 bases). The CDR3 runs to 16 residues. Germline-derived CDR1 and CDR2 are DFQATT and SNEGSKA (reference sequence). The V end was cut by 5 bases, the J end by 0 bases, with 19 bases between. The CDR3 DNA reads TGCAGTGCTTACTCGTTGTCCCGGGGGGTGAACACTGAAGCTTTCTTT. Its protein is CSAYSLSRGVNTEAFF.

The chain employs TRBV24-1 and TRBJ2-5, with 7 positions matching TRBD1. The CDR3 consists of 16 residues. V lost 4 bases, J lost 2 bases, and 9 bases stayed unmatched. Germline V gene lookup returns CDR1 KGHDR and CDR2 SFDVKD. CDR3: CATSDLRDRTQETQYF. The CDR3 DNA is TGTGCCACCAGTGACCTCCGGGACAGAACACAAGAGACCCAGTACTTC.

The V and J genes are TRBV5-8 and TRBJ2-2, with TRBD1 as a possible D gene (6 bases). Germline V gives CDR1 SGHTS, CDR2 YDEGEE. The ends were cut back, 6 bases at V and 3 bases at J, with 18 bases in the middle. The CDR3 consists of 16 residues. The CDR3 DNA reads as TGTGCCAGCATATATACAGGGTTTGGTGACACCGGGGAGCTGTTTTTT. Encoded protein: CASIYTGFGDTGELFF.

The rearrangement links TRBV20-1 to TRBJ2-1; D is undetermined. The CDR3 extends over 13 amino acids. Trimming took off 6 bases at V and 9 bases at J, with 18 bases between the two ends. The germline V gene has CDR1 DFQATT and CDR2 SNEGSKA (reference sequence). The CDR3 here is CSALRTLLGEQFF. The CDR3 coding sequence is TGCAGTGCCCTCCGGACCCTCTTGGGTGAGCAGTTCTTC.

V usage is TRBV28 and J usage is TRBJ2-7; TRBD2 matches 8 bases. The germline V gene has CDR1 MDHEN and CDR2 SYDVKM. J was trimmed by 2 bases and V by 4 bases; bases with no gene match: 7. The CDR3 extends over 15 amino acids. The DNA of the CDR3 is TGTGCCAGCAGTTCCCCTGTGGGACTAGCCTACGAGCAGTACTTC. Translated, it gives CASSSPVGLAYEQYF. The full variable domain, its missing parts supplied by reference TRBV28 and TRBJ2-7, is DVKVTQSSRYLVKRTGEKVFLECVQDMDHENMFWYRQDPGLGLRLIYFSYDVKMKEKGDIPEGYSVSREKKERFSLILESASTNQTSMYLCASSSPVGLAYEQYFGPGTRLTVT.